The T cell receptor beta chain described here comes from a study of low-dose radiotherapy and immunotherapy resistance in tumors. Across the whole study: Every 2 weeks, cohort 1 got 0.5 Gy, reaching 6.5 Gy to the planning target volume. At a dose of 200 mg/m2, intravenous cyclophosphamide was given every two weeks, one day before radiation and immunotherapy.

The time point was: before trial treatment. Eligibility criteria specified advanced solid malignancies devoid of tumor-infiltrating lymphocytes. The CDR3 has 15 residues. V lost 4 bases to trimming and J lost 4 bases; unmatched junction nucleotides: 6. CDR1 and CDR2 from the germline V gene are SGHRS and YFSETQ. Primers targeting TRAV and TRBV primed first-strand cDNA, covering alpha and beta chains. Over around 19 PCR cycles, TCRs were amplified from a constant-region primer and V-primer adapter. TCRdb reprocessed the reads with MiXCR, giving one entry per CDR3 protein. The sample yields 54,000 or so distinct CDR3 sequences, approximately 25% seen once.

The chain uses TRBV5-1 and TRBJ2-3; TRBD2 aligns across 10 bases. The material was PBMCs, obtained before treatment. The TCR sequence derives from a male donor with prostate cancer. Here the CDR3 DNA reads TGCGCCAGCAGCCAGCTCGGGACTAGCGCAGATACGCAGTATTTT. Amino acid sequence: CASSQLGTSADTQYF.